Listed below are T cell receptor beta chains from one sample, sequenced in a study of blood T cell repertoires in COVID-19. The data were produced by immunoSEQ multiplex PCR, yet TCRdb's version contains in-frame clones alone and is incomplete. The sample carries about 87,000 clones, roughly four fifths recorded once. Source material: peripheral blood. These receptors were obtained from a woman between 65 and 79 years old with acute or convalescent COVID-19. Both conserved end residues are part of each CDR3. The order of the fields is V gene, D gene, clone size, J gene, CDR3 protein, CDR3 DNA. A D gene is named only where the DNA matches it firmly. Rows may omit the clone size; those that give it use once, few, many or a size class.

TRBV28	-	-	TRBJ2-7	CATGFVSPYEQYF	TGTGCCACCGGGTTTGTTTCCCCCTACGAGCAGTACTTC
TRBV30	-	-	TRBJ1-6	CAWGAGTLSSYNSPLHF	TGTGCCTGGGGCGCCGGGACACTTAGCTCCTATAATTCACCCCTCCACTTT
TRBV7-2	-	-	TRBJ1-6	CASSATGSPLHF	TGTGCCAGCAGCGCTACTGGTTCACCCCTCCACTTT
TRBV19	-	-	TRBJ1-6	CASSLSGTNNSPLHF	TGTGCCAGTAGTCTCTCCGGGACAAATAATTCACCCCTCCACTTT
TRBV12-3/TRBV12-4	-	few	TRBJ2-7	CASSLFRGYEQYF	TGTGCCAGCAGTTTATTCAGGGGCTACGAGCAGTACTTC
TRBV3-1/TRBV3-2	-	-	TRBJ2-7	CASSQDEGGFSYEQYF	TGTGCCAGCAGCCAAGATGAGGGAGGTTTCTCCTACGAGCAGTACTTC
TRBV5-6	TRBD1	-	TRBJ2-1	CASSFGTGEGEQFF	TGTGCCAGCAGCTTTGGGACAGGGGAGGGTGAGCAGTTCTTC
TRBV5-1	TRBD2	-	TRBJ2-5	CASSLGGGGETQYF	TGCGCCAGCAGCTTGGGGGGCGGGGGAGAGACCCAGTACTTC
TRBV29-1	-	-	TRBJ2-5	CSGRARTQYF	TGCAGCGGTCGAGCTCGGACCCAGTACTTC
TRBV6-2/TRBV6-3	-	-	TRBJ1-3	CASSRTDSGNTIYF	TGTGCCAGCAGTCGGACAGACTCTGGAAACACCATATATTTT
TRBV5-1	-	few	TRBJ2-7	CASRVQTSSYEQYF	TGCGCCAGCAGGGTTCAGACAAGCTCCTACGAGCAGTACTTC
TRBV21-1	-	few	TRBJ1-3	CASSKARGLLDTIYF	TGTGCCAGCAGCAAAGCTAGGGGGCTGCTGGACACCATATATTTT
TRBV12-3/TRBV12-4	-	once	TRBJ1-2	CASSLRGTGYTF	TGTGCCAGCAGTTTGAGAGGGACAGGCTACACCTTC
TRBV18	TRBD1	-	TRBJ1-1	CASSQPGQGDKTEAFF	TGTGCCAGCTCACAACCGGGACAGGGAGATAAAACTGAAGCTTTCTTT
TRBV6-6	-	-	TRBJ1-5	CASSYGGVQPQHF	TGTGCCAGCAGTTACGGAGGGGTGCAACCCCAGCATTTT
TRBV6-1	-	-	TRBJ2-3	CASSEIRPKTHASTDTQYF	TGTGCCAGCAGCGAAATTAGACCAAAGACTCACGCTAGCACAGATACGCAGTATTTT
TRBV7-9	TRBD2	-	TRBJ2-6	CASSPRLAGGSGANVLTF	TGTGCCAGCAGCCCCCGACTAGCGGGGGGGTCTGGGGCCAACGTCCTGACTTTC
TRBV5-1	TRBD1	once	TRBJ1-4	CASSKSRQGTNEKLFF	TGCGCCAGCAGCAAAAGTCGACAGGGAACTAATGAAAAACTGTTTTTT
TRBV11-3	TRBD1	-	TRBJ1-1	CASSTRTGSNTEAFF	TGTGCCAGCAGCACCAGGACAGGATCGAACACTGAAGCTTTCTTT
TRBV2	-	-	TRBJ2-7	CASSERGSYEQYF	TGTGCCAGCAGTGAAAGGGGCTCCTACGAGCAGTACTTC
TRBV7-9	TRBD2	-	TRBJ2-5	CASSRGTSGGVLQETQYF	TGTGCCAGCAGCCGAGGGACTAGCGGGGGGGTTCTTCAAGAGACCCAGTACTTC
TRBV5-1	-	-	TRBJ1-2	CASSLATGSYGYTF	TGCGCCAGCAGCTTGGCGACAGGAAGTTATGGCTACACCTTC
TRBV29-1	TRBD2	-	TRBJ2-1	CSVDGAGGRDEQFF	TGCAGCGTTGACGGTGCGGGGGGCCGGGATGAGCAGTTCTTC
TRBV15	-	-	TRBJ1-1	CATSRGDMNTEAFF	TGTGCCACCAGCAGAGGGGACATGAACACTGAAGCTTTCTTT
TRBV19	TRBD1	-	TRBJ1-5	CASSTRTGDQPQHF	TGTGCCAGTAGTACCCGGACAGGGGATCAGCCCCAGCATTTT
TRBV28	-	-	TRBJ1-5	CASTPISGSLNQPQHF	TGTGCCAGCACACCTATTTCAGGCTCTTTAAATCAGCCCCAGCATTTT